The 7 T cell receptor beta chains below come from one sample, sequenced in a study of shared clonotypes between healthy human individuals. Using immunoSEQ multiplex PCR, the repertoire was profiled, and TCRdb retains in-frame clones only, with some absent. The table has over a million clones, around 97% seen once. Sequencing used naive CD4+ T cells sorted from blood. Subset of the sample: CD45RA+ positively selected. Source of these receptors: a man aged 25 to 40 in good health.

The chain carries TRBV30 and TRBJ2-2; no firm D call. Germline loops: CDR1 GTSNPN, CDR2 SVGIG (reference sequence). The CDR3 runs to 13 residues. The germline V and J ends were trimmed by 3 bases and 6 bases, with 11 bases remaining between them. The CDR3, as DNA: TGTGCCTGGAGGGAGACTCGGGCCGGGGAGCTGTTTTTT. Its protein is CAWRETRAGELFF. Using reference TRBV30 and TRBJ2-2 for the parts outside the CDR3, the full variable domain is SQTIHQWPATLVQPVGSPLSLECTVEGTSNPNLYWYRQAAGRGLQLLFYSVGIGQISSEVPQNLSASRPQDRQFILSSKKLLLSDSGFYLCAWRETRAGELFFGEGSRLTVL.

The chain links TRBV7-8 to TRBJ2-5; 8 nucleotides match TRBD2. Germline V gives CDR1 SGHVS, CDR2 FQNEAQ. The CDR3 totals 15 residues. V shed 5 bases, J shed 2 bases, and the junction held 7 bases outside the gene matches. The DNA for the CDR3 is TGTGCCAGCAGCCCATCAATAGCGGGACAAGAGACCCAGTACTTC. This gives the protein CASSPSIAGQETQYF.

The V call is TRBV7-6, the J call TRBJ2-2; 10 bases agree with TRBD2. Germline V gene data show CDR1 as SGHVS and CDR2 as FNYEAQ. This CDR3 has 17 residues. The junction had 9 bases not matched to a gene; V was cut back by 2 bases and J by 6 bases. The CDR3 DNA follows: TGTGCCAGCAGCTTATTGAGCGGGAGGGCCTCGGCCGGGGAGCTGTTTTTT. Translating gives CASSLLSGRASAGELFF.

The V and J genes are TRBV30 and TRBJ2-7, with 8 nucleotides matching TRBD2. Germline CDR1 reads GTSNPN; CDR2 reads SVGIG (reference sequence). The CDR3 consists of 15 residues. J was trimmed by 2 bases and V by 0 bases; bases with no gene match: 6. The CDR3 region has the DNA TGTGCCTGGAGTGTACTGACGGGAGGGCCCTACGAGCAGTACTTC. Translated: CAWSVLTGGPYEQYF.

The CDR3 here is CASSLMPLEYEQYF. The CDR3 DNA reads TGTGCCAGCAGCTTAATGCCTCTAGAGTACGAGCAGTACTTC. The chain is built from TRBV11-2 and TRBJ2-7; D is unclear. V shed 2 bases and J shed 4 bases, with 12 bases lying between them. Germline CDR1 is SGHAT and CDR2 is FQNNGV. The CDR3 loop spans 14 amino acids.

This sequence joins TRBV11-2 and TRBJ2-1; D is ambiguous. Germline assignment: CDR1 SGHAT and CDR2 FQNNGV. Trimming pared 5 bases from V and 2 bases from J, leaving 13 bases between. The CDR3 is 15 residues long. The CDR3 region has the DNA TGTGCCAGCAGCCCGACTGAAGGAGCCTACAATGAGCAGTTCTTC. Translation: CASSPTEGAYNEQFF.

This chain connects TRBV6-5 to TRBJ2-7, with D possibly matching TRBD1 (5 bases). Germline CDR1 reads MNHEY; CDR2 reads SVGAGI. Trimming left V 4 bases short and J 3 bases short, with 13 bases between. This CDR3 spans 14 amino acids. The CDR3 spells CASSSGRWGYEQYF. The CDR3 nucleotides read TGTGCCAGCAGTTCAGGGCGGTGGGGCTACGAGCAGTACTTC.